This T cell receptor (beta chain) was sequenced for a study of T cell repertoires in cytomegalovirus infection. Study context: Public TCR beta signatures were indicative of both CMV infection and a matching HLA type. Whole-study results and caveats: Dominating the ex vivo response were HLA-C-restricted CMV-specific TCR beta clonotypes.

This CDR3 is 10 amino acids long. CDR1 and CDR2 from the germline V gene are DFQATT and SNEGSKA (reference sequence). V was clipped by 6 bases and J by 8 bases; unmatched bases: 1. This clonotype was seen only a few times. The antigen is not known. TCRdb re-analysed the reads in MiXCR, keeping a single row per CDR3 protein. The sample carries 600,000 to 700,000 distinct CDR3 sequences, about 30% recorded once. The TCR comes from a human donor in good health (CMV status not recorded). Some clones in this sample may be carry-over from other donors' samples. The starting material was cultured PBMCs, obtained from culture after CMV antigen stimulation. J is TRBJ2-1 and V is TRBV20-1, with 7 bases aligning to TRBD1. CDR3 DNA sequence: TGCAGTGCCGACAGGGATGAGCAGTTCTTC. Protein: CSADRDEQFF.